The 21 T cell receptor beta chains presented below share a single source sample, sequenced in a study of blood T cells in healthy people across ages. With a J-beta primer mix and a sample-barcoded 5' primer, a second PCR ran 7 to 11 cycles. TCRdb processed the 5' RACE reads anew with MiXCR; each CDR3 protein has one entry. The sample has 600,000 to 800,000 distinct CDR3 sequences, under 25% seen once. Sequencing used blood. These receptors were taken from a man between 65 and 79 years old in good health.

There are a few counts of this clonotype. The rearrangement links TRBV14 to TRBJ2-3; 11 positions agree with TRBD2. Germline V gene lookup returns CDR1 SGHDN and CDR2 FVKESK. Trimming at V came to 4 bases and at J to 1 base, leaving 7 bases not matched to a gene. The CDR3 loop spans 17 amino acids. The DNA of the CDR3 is TGTGCCAGCAGCCGCCTACTAGCGGGGGCGCGCACAGATACGCAGTATTTT. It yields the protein CASSRLLAGARTDTQYF.

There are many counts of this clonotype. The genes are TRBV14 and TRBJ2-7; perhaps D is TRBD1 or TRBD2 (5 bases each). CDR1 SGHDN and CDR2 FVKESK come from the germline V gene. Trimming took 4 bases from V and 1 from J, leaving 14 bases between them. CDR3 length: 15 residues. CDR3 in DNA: TGTGCCAGCAGCCTACGAGGGGCCCGGTCCTACGAGCAGTACTTC. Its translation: CASSLRGARSYEQYF.

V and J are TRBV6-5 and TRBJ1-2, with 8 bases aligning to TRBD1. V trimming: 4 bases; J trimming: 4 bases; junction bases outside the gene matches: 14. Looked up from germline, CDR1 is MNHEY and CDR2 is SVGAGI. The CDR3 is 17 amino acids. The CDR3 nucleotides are TGTGCCAGCAGTTTACCAAAACGGGACAGGCGCGGCTATGGCTACACCTTC. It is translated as CASSLPKRDRRGYGYTF.

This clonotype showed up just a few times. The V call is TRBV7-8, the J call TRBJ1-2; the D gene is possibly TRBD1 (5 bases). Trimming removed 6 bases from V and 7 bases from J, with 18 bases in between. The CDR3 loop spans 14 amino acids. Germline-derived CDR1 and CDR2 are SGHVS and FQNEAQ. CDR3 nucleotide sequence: TGTGCCAGCAGTCCCACAACCCAGGGAAGTGGCTACACCTTC. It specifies CASSPTTQGSGYTF.

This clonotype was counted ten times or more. CDR3 residues: CASMGTYNEQFF. The CDR3, as DNA: TGTGCCAGCATGGGGACCTACAATGAGCAGTTCTTC. This chain links TRBV27 with TRBJ2-1; D call uncertain. The V end was cut by 7 bases, the J end by 2 bases, with 6 bases between. This CDR3 contains 12 residues. Germline V CDR1 and CDR2: MNHEY, SMNVEV (reference sequence).

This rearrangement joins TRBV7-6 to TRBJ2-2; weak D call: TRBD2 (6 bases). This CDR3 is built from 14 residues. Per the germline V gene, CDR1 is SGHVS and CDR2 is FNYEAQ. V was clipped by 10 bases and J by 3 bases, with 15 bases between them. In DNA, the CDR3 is TGTGCCATCCAACTCGGGAGTCACACCGGGGAGCTGTTTTTT. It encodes CAIQLGSHTGELFF.

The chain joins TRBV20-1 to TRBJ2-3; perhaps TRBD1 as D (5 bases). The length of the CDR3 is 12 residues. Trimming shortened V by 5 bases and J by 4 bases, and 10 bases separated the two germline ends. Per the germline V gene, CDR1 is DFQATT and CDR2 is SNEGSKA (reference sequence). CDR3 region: CSAFAGSDTQYF. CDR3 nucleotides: TGCAGTGCTTTCGCAGGGTCAGATACGCAGTATTTT.

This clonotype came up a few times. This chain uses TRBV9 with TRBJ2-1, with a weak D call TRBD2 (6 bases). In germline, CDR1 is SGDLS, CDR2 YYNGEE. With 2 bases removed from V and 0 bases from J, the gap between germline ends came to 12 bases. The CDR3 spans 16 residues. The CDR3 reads CASSVAGSPSYNEQFF. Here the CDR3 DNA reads TGTGCCAGCAGCGTTGCCGGGAGTCCCTCCTACAATGAGCAGTTCTTC.

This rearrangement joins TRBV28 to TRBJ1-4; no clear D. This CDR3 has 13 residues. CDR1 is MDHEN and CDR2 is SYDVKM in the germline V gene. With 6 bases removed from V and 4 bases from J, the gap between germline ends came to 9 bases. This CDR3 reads CASSADNNEKLFF. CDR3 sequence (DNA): TGTGCCAGCAGCGCCGACAATAATGAAAAACTGTTTTTT.

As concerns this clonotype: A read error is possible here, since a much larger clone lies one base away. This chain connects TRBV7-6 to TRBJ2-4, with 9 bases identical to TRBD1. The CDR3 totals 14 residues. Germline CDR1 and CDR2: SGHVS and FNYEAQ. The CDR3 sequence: CVSSSAGQGNIQYF. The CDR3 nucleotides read TGTGTCAGCAGCTCGGCGGGACAGGGAAACATTCAGTACTTC. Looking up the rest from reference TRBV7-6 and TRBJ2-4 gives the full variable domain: GAGVSQSPRYKVTKRGQDVALRCDPISGHVSLYWYRQALGQGPEFLTYFNYEAQQDKSGLPNDRFSAERPEGSISTLTIQRTEQRDSAMYRCVSSSAGQGNIQYFGAGTRLSVL.

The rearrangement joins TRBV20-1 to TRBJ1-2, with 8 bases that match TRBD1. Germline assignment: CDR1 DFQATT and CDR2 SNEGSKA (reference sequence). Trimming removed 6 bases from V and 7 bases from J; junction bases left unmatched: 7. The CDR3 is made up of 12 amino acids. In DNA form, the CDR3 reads TGCAGTGCCACCGGGACAGGTTTTGGCTACACCTTC. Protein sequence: CSATGTGFGYTF.

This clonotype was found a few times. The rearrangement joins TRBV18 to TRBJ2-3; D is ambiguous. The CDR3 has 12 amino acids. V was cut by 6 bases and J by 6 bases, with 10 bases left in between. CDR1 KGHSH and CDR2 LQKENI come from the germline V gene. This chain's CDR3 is CASSQRSDTQYF. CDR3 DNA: TGTGCCAGCTCCCAGCGATCCGATACGCAGTATTTT.

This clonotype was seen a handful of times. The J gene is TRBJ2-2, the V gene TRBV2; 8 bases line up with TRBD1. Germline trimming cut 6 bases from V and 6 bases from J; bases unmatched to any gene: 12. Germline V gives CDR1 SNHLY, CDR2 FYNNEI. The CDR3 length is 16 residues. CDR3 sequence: CASSKAGQGGAGELFF. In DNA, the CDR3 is TGTGCCAGCAGCAAAGCCGGACAGGGTGGTGCCGGGGAGCTGTTTTTT.

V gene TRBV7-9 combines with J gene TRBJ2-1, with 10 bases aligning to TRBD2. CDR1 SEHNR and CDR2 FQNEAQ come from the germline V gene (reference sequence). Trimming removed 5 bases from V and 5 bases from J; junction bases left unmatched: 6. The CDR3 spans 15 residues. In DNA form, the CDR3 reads TGTGCCAGCAGCCAGAGCGGGAGGGCCCACAATGAGCAGTTCTTC. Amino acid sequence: CASSQSGRAHNEQFF.

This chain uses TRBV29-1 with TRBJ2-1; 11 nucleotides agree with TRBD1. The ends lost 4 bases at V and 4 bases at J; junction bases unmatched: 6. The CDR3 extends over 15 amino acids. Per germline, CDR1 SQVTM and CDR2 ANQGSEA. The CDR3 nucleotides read TGCAGCGTTGGGGAAGGACAGGGGGCTTACAATGAGCAGTTCTTC. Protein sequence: CSVGEGQGAYNEQFF.

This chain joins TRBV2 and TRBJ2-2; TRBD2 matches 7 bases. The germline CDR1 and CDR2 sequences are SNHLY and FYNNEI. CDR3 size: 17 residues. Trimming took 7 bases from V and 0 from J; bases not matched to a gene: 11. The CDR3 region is CASTEGYGRSNTGELFF. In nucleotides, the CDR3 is TGTGCCAGCACCGAAGGGTACGGGAGGTCGAACACCGGGGAGCTGTTTTTT.

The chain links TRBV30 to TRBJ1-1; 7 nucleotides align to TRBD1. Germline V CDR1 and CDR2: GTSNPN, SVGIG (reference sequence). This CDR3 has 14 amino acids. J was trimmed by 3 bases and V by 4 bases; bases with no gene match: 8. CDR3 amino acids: CAWNHMRGHTEAFF. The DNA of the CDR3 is TGTGCCTGGAATCATATGAGGGGGCACACTGAAGCTTTCTTT.

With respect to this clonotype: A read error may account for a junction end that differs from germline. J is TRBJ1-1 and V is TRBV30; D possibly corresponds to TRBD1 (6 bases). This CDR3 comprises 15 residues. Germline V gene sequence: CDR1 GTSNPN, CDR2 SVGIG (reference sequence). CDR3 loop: CAWTALRGGNAEAFF. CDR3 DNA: TGTGCCTGGACCGCCCTCCGAGGGGGGAACGCTGAAGCTTTCTTT.

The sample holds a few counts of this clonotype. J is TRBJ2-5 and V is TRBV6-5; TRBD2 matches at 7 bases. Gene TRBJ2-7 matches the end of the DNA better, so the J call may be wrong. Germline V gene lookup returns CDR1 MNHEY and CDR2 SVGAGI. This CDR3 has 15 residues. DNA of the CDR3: TGTGCCAGCAGTTACGGAGCAGGGAGGGTCTACGAGCAGTACTTC. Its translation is CASSYGAGRVYEQYF.

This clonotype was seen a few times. The DNA of the CDR3 is TGCAGTGCTTGTCTAGGGACTAACCAAGAGACCCAGTACTTC. As protein: CSACLGTNQETQYF. The chain recombines TRBV20-1 with TRBJ2-5; 7 bases map to TRBD2. The V gene end was trimmed by 5 bases and the J gene end by 0 bases; junction bases not matched to a gene: 6. This CDR3 is built from 14 residues. Germline V gene sequence: CDR1 DFQATT, CDR2 SNEGSKA (reference sequence).

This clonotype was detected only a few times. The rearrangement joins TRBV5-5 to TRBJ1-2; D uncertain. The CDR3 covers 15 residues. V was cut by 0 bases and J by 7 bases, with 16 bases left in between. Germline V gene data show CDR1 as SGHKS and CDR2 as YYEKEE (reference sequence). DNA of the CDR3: TGTGCCAGCAGCTTGGCCGGCCCAGGAGTGGCTGGCTACACCTTC. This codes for CASSLAGPGVAGYTF.